Listed below are T cell receptor beta chains from one sample, sequenced in a study of T cells after posttransplantation cyclophosphamide. Some clones are missing from TCRdb's copy, which holds only in-frame ones; the method was immunoSEQ multiplex PCR. The data contain fewer than 30,000 clones, about 82% of them singletons. Source material: PBMCs. The receptors were sampled from a woman aged 55-69 years with a blood cancer, CMV-positive, and with a related stem cell donor. Each CDR3 is given with its conserved first and last residue. The order of the fields is V gene, CDR3 length, D gene, clone size, J gene, CDR3 DNA, CDR3 protein. D genes are given only for firm matches. Size is omitted from some rows. Given values are once, few, many or a class for expanded clones.

TRBV6-5	15	TRBD1	once	TRBJ1-2	TGTGCCAGCAGTTACCGGGACAGGGTTCTCTATGGCTACACCTTC	CASSYRDRVLYGYTF
TRBV7-3	16	TRBD2	.	TRBJ2-1	TGTGCCAGCAGCTCTCTATCTAGCGGGACTTACAATGAGCAGTTCTTC	CASSSLSSGTYNEQFF
TRBV5-1	18	TRBD2	.	TRBJ2-3	TGCGCCAGCAGCACAAATCCCGGGACTAGCGGGAGGTCTGATACGCAGTATTTT	CASSTNPGTSGRSDTQYF
TRBV6-1	13	.	.	TRBJ2-7	TGTGCCAGCAGTGACCCTAGTGTCTACGAGCAGTACTTC	CASSDPSVYEQYF
TRBV6-5	15	.	.	TRBJ2-3	TGTGCCAGCAGTTATTGGGGCGGAAGCACAGATACGCAGTATTTT	CASSYWGGSTDTQYF
TRBV15	16	.	.	TRBJ1-1	TGTGCCACCAGCAGAGATATCGGGACACTCAAAACTGAAGCTTTCTTT	CATSRDIGTLKTEAFF
TRBV6-5	14	TRBD1	.	TRBJ2-7	TGTGCCAGCAGTTCCGACAGGGTCGTCGACGAGCAGTACTTC	CASSSDRVVDEQYF
TRBV19	15	.	.	TRBJ2-2	TGTGCCAGTAGTATAGACCCCTTTGGCCCCGGGGAGCTGTTTTTT	CASSIDPFGPGELFF
TRBV5-4	14	.	.	TRBJ2-1	TGTGCCAGCAGCCTTAGTGCGGAATACAATGAGCAGTTCTTC	CASSLSAEYNEQFF
TRBV30	11	.	few	TRBJ2-7	TGTGCCTGGAGTGTAACTTGGGAGCAGTACTTC	CAWSVTWEQYF
TRBV29-1	13	.	.	TRBJ1-1	TGCAGCGTGAGAACAGGGATGAACACTGAAGCTTTCTTT	CSVRTGMNTEAFF
TRBV27	14	.	few	TRBJ2-1	TGTGCCAGCAGCCTGGGACTGAATGTCAATGAGCAGTTCTTC	CASSLGLNVNEQFF
TRBV5-1	15	.	.	TRBJ2-3	TGCGCCAGCAGCAAAGGACTCCCTAGCACAGATACGCAGTATTTT	CASSKGLPSTDTQYF
TRBV14	14	.	.	TRBJ1-1	TGTGCCAGCAGCCAGGTTGGGGTTACAGGGCCCGCTTTCTTT	CASSQVGVTGPAFF
TRBV6-5	15	TRBD2	.	TRBJ2-7	TGTGCCAGCAGTCCTAGGGGCGGGGGCTCCTACGAGCAGTACTTC	CASSPRGGGSYEQYF
TRBV6-1	13	.	.	TRBJ2-7	TGTGCCAGCAGTGAAGCGAGGCCCTACGAGCAGTACTTC	CASSEARPYEQYF
TRBV15	14	.	.	TRBJ2-5	TGTGCCACCAGCAAAGGACAGATAGACGAGACCCAGTACTTC	CATSKGQIDETQYF
TRBV18	16	.	.	TRBJ1-1	TGTGCCAGCTCACCACCCGGGGGACTGGTCGACACTGAAGCTTTCTTT	CASSPPGGLVDTEAFF
TRBV19	14	.	medium-sized	TRBJ2-2	TGTGCCAGTAGTATCGGGAGGAACACCGGGGAGCTGTTTTTT	CASSIGRNTGELFF
TRBV4-2	16	TRBD2	few	TRBJ2-7	TGTGCCAGCAGCCAAGACATTGCTAGCGGCTTCTACGAGCAGTACTTC	CASSQDIASGFYEQYF
TRBV4-1	16	.	.	TRBJ1-2	TGCGCCAGCAGCCGAGAGATACAGGGATCCGGCTATGGCTACACCTTC	CASSREIQGSGYGYTF
TRBV18	15	.	medium-sized	TRBJ2-2	TGTGCCAGCTCACCGGAGGACGATGGGACCGGGGAGCTGTTTTTT	CASSPEDDGTGELFF
TRBV2	14	TRBD2	.	TRBJ2-3	TGTGCCAGCAGCGGGACTAGCAGAACGGATACGCAGTATTTT	CASSGTSRTDTQYF
TRBV21-1	14	.	.	TRBJ2-5	TGTGCCAGCAGCAAAAGACAGGGGCAAGAGACCCAGTACTTC	CASSKRQGQETQYF
TRBV10-3	12	TRBD1	.	TRBJ1-3	TGTGCCATCAGGCAGGGGGCGAACACCATATATTTT	CAIRQGANTIYF
TRBV19	13	.	.	TRBJ2-7	TGTGCCAGTAGTATCGGATCAGGTTACGAGCAGTACTTC	CASSIGSGYEQYF
TRBV9	14	TRBD1	.	TRBJ2-2	TGTGCCAGCAGCGTAGGTGGGACAGGCGGGGAGCTGTTTTTT	CASSVGGTGGELFF
TRBV10-3	12	.	few	TRBJ2-1	TGTGCCATCAGTGGACCCCTCGGGGAGCAGTTCTTC	CAISGPLGEQFF
TRBV18	14	.	few	TRBJ1-4	TGTGCCAGCTCACCGGGAGCTAAAGGGGAAAAACTGTTTTTT	CASSPGAKGEKLFF
TRBV11-1	15	.	.	TRBJ2-5	TGTGCCAGCAGCCGCTCCAGCGGGTCCCAAGAGACCCAGTACTTC	CASSRSSGSQETQYF
TRBV2	14	.	.	TRBJ1-6	TGTGCCAGCAGTGAAGCGCGGGGTTGGTCCCCCCTCCACTTT	CASSEARGWSPLHF
TRBV2	11	.	few	TRBJ1-3	TGTGCCAGCAGTGAAGGGTTCGCCCAGGGTTTT	CASSEGFAQGF
TRBV10-2	14	TRBD1	.	TRBJ1-1	TGCGCCAGCAGTGACACAGGGGCTAACACTGAAGCTTTCTTT	CASSDTGANTEAFF
TRBV27	16	TRBD1	.	TRBJ2-7	TGTGCCAGCAGCCGGCTTTCGGGACAGGGGGTCTACGAGCAGTACTTC	CASSRLSGQGVYEQYF
TRBV9	13	.	.	TRBJ1-3	TGTGCCAGCAGCGTAGGACAGAAAAACACCATATATTTT	CASSVGQKNTIYF
TRBV5-4	16	.	few	TRBJ1-2	TGTGCCAGCAGCTTGGGTGGGAGGCAAGCGGTCTATGGCTACACCTTC	CASSLGGRQAVYGYTF
TRBV6-4	12	.	.	TRBJ2-2	TGTGCCAGCCGGGGTAACACCGGGGAGCTGTTTTTT	CASRGNTGELFF
TRBV7-3	13	.	.	TRBJ1-2	TGTGCCAGCAGCTCGCTTACGGGGTTTGGCTACACCTTC	CASSSLTGFGYTF
TRBV7-2	15	TRBD2	.	TRBJ2-1	TGTGCCAGCAGCTTACCCGCTAGCGGGAGGAATGAGCAGTTCTTC	CASSLPASGRNEQFF
TRBV27	13	.	.	TRBJ1-1	TGTGCCAGTAACACGGTGGGAGGCACTGAAGCTTTCTTT	CASNTVGGTEAFF
TRBV20-1	11	.	.	TRBJ2-1	TGCAGTGCTAGCCTGTCCAATGAGCAGTTCTTC	CSASLSNEQFF
TRBV2	15	TRBD2	.	TRBJ2-1	TGTGCCAGCAGCCAAGCGGGGGTAGCCTACAATGAGCAGTTCTTC	CASSQAGVAYNEQFF
TRBV5-1	18	TRBD2	few	TRBJ2-7	TGCGCCAGCGGCAAGACGCCGGGACTAGCGGGAGGGCCGGACGAGCAGTACTTC	CASGKTPGLAGGPDEQYF
TRBV19	13	.	.	TRBJ2-7	TGTGCCAGTAGTCCCACAGGTGCCTACGAGCAGTACTTC	CASSPTGAYEQYF
TRBV7-8	16	.	.	TRBJ1-4	TGTGCCAGCAGCTACACAGGGACGAGTCTCAATGAAAAACTGTTTTTT	CASSYTGTSLNEKLFF
TRBV19	15	.	few	TRBJ1-3	TGTGCCAGTAGTATAGATCCCCGCTCTGGAAACACCATATATTTT	CASSIDPRSGNTIYF
TRBV15	17	TRBD2	.	TRBJ2-1	TGTGCCACCAGCGGGATCAAGGGACTAGAGTCGAACAATGAGCAGTTCTTC	CATSGIKGLESNNEQFF
TRBV11-2	16	TRBD2	.	TRBJ2-1	TGTGCCAGCAGCCCGTCGCGCCAACTAGCGGGAGCGGAGCAGTTCTTC	CASSPSRQLAGAEQFF
TRBV7-2	13	.	.	TRBJ2-3	TGTGCCAGCAGCTTTCCTAGCACAGATACGCAGTATTTT	CASSFPSTDTQYF
TRBV6-5	13	.	.	TRBJ1-1	TGTGCCAGCAGCCCTGTAGGGGTGACTGAAGCTTTCTTT	CASSPVGVTEAFF
TRBV7-8	13	.	.	TRBJ2-5	TGTGCCAGCAGCACCGACAGGATAGAGACCCAGTACTTC	CASSTDRIETQYF
TRBV7-6	15	TRBD2	.	TRBJ2-1	TGTGCCAGCAGCACCTCTAGCGGGAGCTACAATGAGCAGTTCTTC	CASSTSSGSYNEQFF
TRBV13	17	TRBD2	.	TRBJ2-1	TGTGCCAGCAGCTTATGGAGACTAGCTGCTTTCGACAATGAGCAGTTCTTC	CASSLWRLAAFDNEQFF
TRBV15	17	.	.	TRBJ2-1	TGTGCCACCAGCAGAGATCGAACAGGGGCGGGACGGGATGAGCAGTTCTTC	CATSRDRTGAGRDEQFF
TRBV5-8	17	TRBD2	.	TRBJ2-7	TGTGCCAGCAGCCGTCTAGCGGGAGCCTCGAGGCCCTACGAGCAGTACTTC	CASSRLAGASRPYEQYF
TRBV30	13	TRBD1	once	TRBJ1-3	TGTGCCTGGACCCGGACAGGAGGAAACACCATATATTTT	CAWTRTGGNTIYF
TRBV7-2	13	.	.	TRBJ1-2	TGTGCCAGCAGCTTAAGCCTTAACTATGGCTACACCTTC	CASSLSLNYGYTF
TRBV7-9	15	TRBD2	.	TRBJ2-7	TGTGCCAGCAGCGCTCCGGGACTAGAGGGACACGAGCAGTACTTC	CASSAPGLEGHEQYF
TRBV5-6	16	.	.	TRBJ1-1	TGTGCCAGCAGTCCACAGCCGGGGGGAAGGAACGGAGAAGCTTTCTTT	CASSPQPGGRNGEAFF
TRBV5-6	15	.	.	TRBJ2-1	TGTGCCAGCAGCTCACTAGCCGGATCCTACAATGAGCAGTTCTTC	CASSSLAGSYNEQFF